Each of the 11 T cell receptor beta chains below was sequenced from the same sample in a study of cytomegalovirus exposure and HLA in healthy donors. PCR amplification relied on 60 Vbeta primers (plus 13 Jbeta primers). Method: immunoSEQ multiplex PCR; TCRdb's copy keeps in-frame clones and lacks some. The table includes some 140,000 clones, less than 90% detected once. Sequenced input: PBMCs. These receptors all stem from a man aged 35-49 years in good health and CMV-seronegative.

The chain is built from TRBV7-9 and TRBJ2-5; D perhaps matches TRBD1 (6 bases). Germline CDR1 and CDR2: SEHNR and FQNEAQ (reference sequence). Trimming cost V 5 bases and J 5 bases, with 27 bases left between them. The CDR3 runs 18 residues. This CDR3 is CASSPPRTANAKKETQYF. The CDR3 DNA follows: TGTGCCAGCAGCCCGCCGCGGACAGCGAATGCGAAGAAGGAGACCCAGTACTTC.

The genes are TRBV7-2 and TRBJ2-4, with D tentatively TRBD2 (6 bases). The V end was cut by 3 bases, the J end by 6 bases, with 12 bases between. Germline V CDR1 and CDR2: SGHTA, FQGNSA. There are 14 residues in the CDR3. CDR3 sequence (DNA): TGTGCCAGCAGCTTCGGAGGGGCCTCAAACATTCAGTACTTC. Translation gives CASSFGGASNIQYF.

This chain connects TRBV4-3 to TRBJ2-7; 7 nucleotides align to TRBD2. The CDR3 length is 15 residues. CDR1 is LGHNA, CDR2 YSLEER, per germline. After removal of 0 bases from V and 3 bases from J, the junction contained 5 bases not matched to a gene. CDR3: CASSQEREYYYEQYF. CDR3 bases: TGCGCCAGCAGCCAAGAGCGGGAGTATTACTACGAGCAGTACTTC.

The chain carries TRBV7-2 and TRBJ2-3, with TRBD2 identical over 9 bases. Unmatched junction bases numbered 8, after V lost 6 bases and J lost 4 bases. Germline loops: CDR1 SGHTA, CDR2 FQGNSA. This CDR3 region has 15 residues. The CDR3 loop is CASSYLAGVADTQYF. The CDR3 nucleotides read TGTGCCAGCAGTTACTTAGCGGGAGTTGCAGATACGCAGTATTTT.

The chain couples TRBV28 to TRBJ2-2; 7 nucleotides agree with TRBD2. V shed 6 bases and J 7 bases; nucleotides not matched to a gene: 11. The V gene's germline CDR1 is MDHEN and CDR2 SYDVKM. The CDR3 runs to 15 residues. CDR3 sequence (DNA): TGTGCCAGCAGGGGGGGGTACCTCGCGGGCGGGGAGCTGTTTTTT. The encoded protein is CASRGGYLAGGELFF.

The J gene is TRBJ2-3, the V gene TRBV25-1, with 8 bases aligning to TRBD1. V lost 7 bases and J lost 5; bases outside the gene matches: 11. Germline assignment: CDR1 MGHDK and CDR2 SYGVNS. The CDR3 has 15 residues. CDR3 protein: CASMIRQGAVDTQYF. The CDR3 bases are TGTGCCAGCATGATTCGGCAGGGGGCGGTAGATACGCAGTATTTT.

V gene TRBV7-6 combines with J gene TRBJ2-2; TRBD1 is a possible D gene (6 bases). This CDR3 spans 14 amino acids. From germline, CDR1 is SGHVS and CDR2 FNYEAQ. Trimming removed 0 bases from V and 9 bases from J, with 11 bases in between. The CDR3 region is CASSLAGQGRELFF. CDR3 nucleotide sequence: TGTGCCAGCAGCTTAGCAGGGCAGGGGAGGGAGCTGTTTTTT.

In nucleotides, the CDR3 is TGTGCCAGTAGTCGTTTGACAGGGGAGGACGAGCAGTACTTC. This encodes CASSRLTGEDEQYF. V gene TRBV19 combines with J gene TRBJ2-7; 8 bases agree with TRBD1. The CDR3 has 14 residues. Germline lookup yields CDR1 LNHDA and CDR2 SQIVND (reference sequence). With V trimmed by 5 bases and J by 5 bases, 8 bases remained unmatched.

The rearrangement joins TRBV4-1 to TRBJ1-1, with 7 bases identical to TRBD1. The CDR3 covers 13 residues. With V trimmed by 4 bases and J by 3 bases, 2 bases remained unmatched. The germline V gene encodes CDR1 MGHRA and CDR2 YSYEKL. CDR3 DNA sequence: TGCGCCAGCAGCCGAACAGGGGACACTGAAGCTTTCTTT. This encodes CASSRTGDTEAFF.

This rearrangement joins TRBV30 to TRBJ2-2; the D is unclear. The CDR3 covers 13 residues. Trimming took off 8 bases at V and 3 bases at J, with 13 bases between the two ends. Per the germline V gene, CDR1 is GTSNPN and CDR2 is SVGIG (reference sequence). In DNA form, the CDR3 reads TGTGCCACCCCCGGTCCTTACACCGGGGAGCTGTTTTTT. It translates to CATPGPYTGELFF.

This clone was recorded only once. The junction shows a germline mismatch at one end, possibly a read error. The chain employs TRBV7-9 and TRBJ2-2; D not resolved. The CDR3 has 12 amino acids. Germline V CDR1 and CDR2: SEHNR, FQNEAQ (reference sequence). The CDR3 reads CSSSLGAGELFF. The CDR3 nucleotides are TGTTCCAGCAGCTTAGGAGCCGGGGAGCTGTTTTTT. The full variable domain, its missing parts supplied by reference TRBV7-9 and TRBJ2-2, is DTGVSQNPRHKITKRGQNVTFRCDPISEHNRLYWYRQTLGQGPEFLTYFQNEAQLEKSRLLSDRFSAERPKGSFSTLEIQRTEQGDSAMYLCSSSLGAGELFFGEGSRLTVL.